This entry is about one T cell receptor beta chain. Method: immunoSEQ multiplex PCR; TCRdb's copy keeps in-frame clones and lacks some. The profile covers about 340,000 clones, with about 90% appearing a single time and about 3.5% taken by the ten largest. This entry is derived from a study of blood T cell repertoires in COVID-19. Whole-study context: The study drew acute and convalescent COVID-19 samples from the United States, Italy and Spain. Sources were T cells, B-cell-depleted T cells, or PBMCs; the material itself was cDNA or gDNA.

Sample: peripheral blood. The clonotype originates from a woman under 30 who had recovered from COVID-19.

As DNA, the CDR3 is TGTGCCAGCACCTTTATAGCGGGATCGGGAACCGGGGAGCTGTTTTTT. Translated: CASTFIAGSGTGELFF. The rearrangement uses TRBV7-2 and TRBJ2-2, with TRBD2 identical over 8 bases. V was clipped by 7 bases and J by 5 bases; unmatched bases: 12. The CDR3 has 16 residues. The germline CDR1 and CDR2 sequences are SGHTA and FQGNSA.